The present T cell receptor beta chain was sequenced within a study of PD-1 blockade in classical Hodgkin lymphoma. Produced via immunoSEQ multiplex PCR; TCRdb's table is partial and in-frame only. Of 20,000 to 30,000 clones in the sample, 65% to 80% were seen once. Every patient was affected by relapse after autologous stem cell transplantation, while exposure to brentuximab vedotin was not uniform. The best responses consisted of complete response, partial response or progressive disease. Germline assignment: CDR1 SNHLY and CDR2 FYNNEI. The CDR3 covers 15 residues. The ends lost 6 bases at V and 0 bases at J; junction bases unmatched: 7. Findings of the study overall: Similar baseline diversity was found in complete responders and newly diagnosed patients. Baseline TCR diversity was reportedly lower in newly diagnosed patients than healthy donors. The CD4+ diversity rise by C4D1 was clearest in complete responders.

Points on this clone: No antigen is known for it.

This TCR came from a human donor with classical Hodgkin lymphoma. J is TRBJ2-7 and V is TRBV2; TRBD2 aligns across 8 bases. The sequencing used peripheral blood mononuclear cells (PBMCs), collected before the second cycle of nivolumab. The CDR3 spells CASSGTSGASYEQYF. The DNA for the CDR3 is TGTGCCAGCAGCGGTACTAGCGGAGCCTCCTACGAGCAGTACTTC. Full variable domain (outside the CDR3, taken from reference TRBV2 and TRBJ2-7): EPEVTQTPSHQVTQMGQEVILRCVPISNHLYFYWYRQILGQKVEFLVSFYNNEISEKSEIFDDQFSVERPDGSNFTLKIRSTKLEDSAMYFCASSGTSGASYEQYFGPGTRLTVT.